The rows below give T cell receptor beta chains drawn from one sample of a study of cytomegalovirus exposure and HLA in healthy donors. The protocol was immunoSEQ multiplex PCR, while the TCRdb copy is restricted to in-frame clones and leaves out a portion. The table includes 100,000 to 150,000 clones, around 75% detected once. The sequencing sample was made of PBMCs. These TCRs come from a woman between 40 and 50 years old in good health and CMV-seropositive. The CDR3 runs from the conserved cysteine through the conserved F or W. Each record gives: CDR3 DNA, CDR3 protein, J gene, D gene, clone size, V gene. A D gene is named only where the DNA matches it firmly. The size of a clone is reported for some rows only, either as once, few or many, or as a class for expanded clones.

CDR3nt: TGTGCCAGCAGCCAAGGTCCCCTAGCGGGAGGTACCCAGTACTTC
CDR3aa: CASSQGPLAGGTQYF
j_gene: TRBJ2-5
d_gene: TRBD2
abundance: few
v_gene: TRBV14

CDR3nt: TGTGCCTGGAGAATAGCGGGAGATGCCTACGAGCAGTACTTC
CDR3aa: CAWRIAGDAYEQYF
j_gene: TRBJ2-7
d_gene: TRBD2
abundance: few
v_gene: TRBV30

CDR3nt: TGTGCCAGCAAAGAACGGGGGGATGAAAAACTGTTTTTT
CDR3aa: CASKERGDEKLFF
j_gene: TRBJ1-4
d_gene: -
abundance: -
v_gene: TRBV2

CDR3nt: TGTGCCAGCAGTGGCGGGGAAAGGGCGGGCGAGCAGTACTTC
CDR3aa: CASSGGERAGEQYF
j_gene: TRBJ2-7
d_gene: -
abundance: -
v_gene: TRBV2

CDR3nt: TGTGCCAGCGGGTGGACAGACAGTGGGGCCAACGTCCTGACTTTC
CDR3aa: CASGWTDSGANVLTF
j_gene: TRBJ2-6
d_gene: -
abundance: -
v_gene: TRBV6-5

CDR3nt: TGTGCCAGCCAGTGGAGGGATACTGAAGCTTTCTTT
CDR3aa: CASQWRDTEAFF
j_gene: TRBJ1-1
d_gene: -
abundance: -
v_gene: TRBV28

CDR3nt: TGTGCCAGCAGCTCCTTAAGCGGGAGGTACAATGAGCAGTTCTTC
CDR3aa: CASSSLSGRYNEQFF
j_gene: TRBJ2-1
d_gene: TRBD2
abundance: once
v_gene: TRBV5-6

CDR3nt: TGTGCCAGCAGTTACGCGGGGGCCAGCACCGGGGAGCTGTTTTTT
CDR3aa: CASSYAGASTGELFF
j_gene: TRBJ2-2
d_gene: -
abundance: -
v_gene: TRBV6-6

CDR3nt: TGTGCCAGCGGGGACAGGGGGGGCGCAGATACGCAGTATTTT
CDR3aa: CASGDRGGADTQYF
j_gene: TRBJ2-3
d_gene: TRBD1
abundance: -
v_gene: TRBV13

CDR3nt: TGTGCCAGCAGCTCCAATACTCTGGACGGGGCTGAAGCTTTCTTT
CDR3aa: CASSSNTLDGAEAFF
j_gene: TRBJ1-1
d_gene: -
abundance: -
v_gene: TRBV7-9

CDR3nt: TGTGCAAGTCGCTATCTAGCGGGAGGCAATGAGCAGTTCTTC
CDR3aa: CASRYLAGGNEQFF
j_gene: TRBJ2-1
d_gene: -
abundance: few
v_gene: TRBV12-2

CDR3nt: TGTGCCAGCAGCTCGGGGGTCGAGACCCAGTACTTC
CDR3aa: CASSSGVETQYF
j_gene: TRBJ2-5
d_gene: -
abundance: -
v_gene: TRBV7-8

CDR3nt: TGTGCCAGTAGTATAGCTTTCGGGGAGCAGTACTTC
CDR3aa: CASSIAFGEQYF
j_gene: TRBJ2-7
d_gene: -
abundance: -
v_gene: TRBV19

CDR3nt: TGTGCCTGGAGCGAAGGGACAGGAGATCGCCACGAGCAGTACTTC
CDR3aa: CAWSEGTGDRHEQYF
j_gene: TRBJ2-7
d_gene: TRBD1
abundance: -
v_gene: TRBV30